The rows below give T cell receptor beta chains drawn from one sample of a study of OX40 agonist ivuxolimab in advanced cancers. The method was immunoSEQ multiplex PCR; TCRdb's version includes in-frame clones alone and lacks a portion of them. The top ten hold roughly 0.33% of the sample, which has over 85,000 clones, 91% seen once. The material was CD4+ or CD8+ T cells sorted from blood, obtained in a trial of the OX40 agonist ivuxolimab. The receptors come from an adult with an advanced solid tumor such as melanoma, head and neck, liver or kidney cancer. The CDR3 runs from the conserved cysteine through the conserved F or W. A D gene is named only where the DNA matches it firmly. Only part of the rows carry a size: once, few, many, or a class if the clone is expanded.

v_call	clone_size	j_call	d_call	cdr3_nt	cdr3_aa
TRBV4-3	.	TRBJ1-4	.	TGCGCCAGCAGCCAAGATATGACCCCTTTTGGAAAACTGTTTTTT	CASSQDMTPFGKLFF
TRBV7-8	.	TRBJ2-2	TRBD2	TGTGCCAGCATAAGTCGGCTAGCGGGAGCCGGGCGCGGGGAGCTGTTTTTT	CASISRLAGAGRGELFF
TRBV28	.	TRBJ1-5	.	TGTGCCAGCAGTCTAGATAGCAATCAGCCCCAGCATTTT	CASSLDSNQPQHF
TRBV9	.	TRBJ2-2	TRBD1	TGTGCCAGCAGCGTAGCTGCCAGGGGGCGAACCGGGGAGCTGTTTTTT	CASSVAARGRTGELFF
TRBV11-2	.	TRBJ2-3	TRBD2	TGTGCCAGCAGCCGGCTAGCGGGAGGTACCGCAGATACGCAGTATTTT	CASSRLAGGTADTQYF
TRBV28	few	TRBJ1-2	.	TGTGCCAGCAGAAACGGGATCCTCTATGGCTACACCTTC	CASRNGILYGYTF
TRBV7-3	.	TRBJ2-1	.	TGTGCCAGCAGCTCCTACAGCGACCTTGAGCAGTTCTTC	CASSSYSDLEQFF
TRBV7-9	.	TRBJ2-1	TRBD2	TGTGCCAGCAGCACTGGGGGGAGGGCCAATGAGCAGTTCTTC	CASSTGGRANEQFF
TRBV18	.	TRBJ2-3	TRBD1	TGTGCCAGCTCGCGGACAGGGGGAGATACGCAGTATTTT	CASSRTGGDTQYF
TRBV5-4	.	TRBJ2-1	TRBD2	TGTGCCAGCAGCCCCACAGGAGCGGGAGTTTACAATGAGCAGTTCTTC	CASSPTGAGVYNEQFF
TRBV10-2	few	TRBJ2-1	TRBD2	TGCGCCAGCAGGGGGGCGGGAGGCGAGGGCAATGAGCAGTTCTTC	CASRGAGGEGNEQFF
TRBV4-1	.	TRBJ2-1	.	TGCGCCAGCAGCCAACTGGGCGAGGGGGGTCTCGATGAGCAGTTCTTC	CASSQLGEGGLDEQFF
TRBV5-1	once	TRBJ2-5	TRBD2	TGCGCCAGCAGCTTGTTTACTAGCGGGAGTCCCCAAGAGACCCAGTACTTC	CASSLFTSGSPQETQYF
TRBV7-2	.	TRBJ2-5	.	TGTGCCAGCAGCTGGGGCGGGAATTTGGAGACCCAGTACTTC	CASSWGGNLETQYF
TRBV7-8	.	TRBJ2-1	.	TGTGCCAGCAGCTTAGCCCTGTTAGTTGGCTCCTACAATGAGCAGTTCTTC	CASSLALLVGSYNEQFF
TRBV21-1	.	TRBJ2-1	.	TGTGCCAGCAGCATGGGACTAGCGGGAGAAGGGAATGAGCAGTTCTTC	CASSMGLAGEGNEQFF
TRBV29-1	.	TRBJ2-1	TRBD1	TGCAGCGTTCAGGGGGCGACAAGCTCCTACAATGAGCAGTTCTTC	CSVQGATSSYNEQFF
TRBV27	once	TRBJ2-1	.	TGTGCCAGCACATTCTCACGGGGAAACAATGAGCAGTTCTTC	CASTFSRGNNEQFF
TRBV18	.	TRBJ1-1	TRBD1	TGTGCCAGCTCACCAGGGCAGGGGGCAAACACTGAAGCTTTCTTT	CASSPGQGANTEAFF
TRBV30	once	TRBJ1-6	.	TGTGCCTCGGGGCTAGGGGTTAATTCACCCCTCCACTTT	CASGLGVNSPLHF
TRBV4-2	.	TRBJ2-7	TRBD1	TGTGCCAGCAGCCAAGACGGGACAGGGACTGGCGAGCAGTACTTC	CASSQDGTGTGEQYF
TRBV28	.	TRBJ2-7	.	TGTGCCAGCAGTTTTTCCTACGAGCAGTACTTC	CASSFSYEQYF
TRBV27	.	TRBJ1-5	.	TGTGCCAGCAGTTTAGACAACGTACAGCCCCAGCATTTT	CASSLDNVQPQHF
TRBV7-2	.	TRBJ2-7	TRBD2	TGTGCCAGCAGCCAAACGACTAGCGGAGGGGTAGAGCAGTACTTC	CASSQTTSGGVEQYF
TRBV9	.	TRBJ2-1	.	TGTGCCAGCAGCGTCCTACCCGTCGGGGATGAGCAGTTCTTC	CASSVLPVGDEQFF
TRBV7-2	.	TRBJ1-5	.	TGTGCCAGCAGCTTAGTCCAGGGCCGTAATCAGCCCCAGCATTTT	CASSLVQGRNQPQHF
TRBV5-3	.	TRBJ2-5	TRBD2	TGTGCCAGAAGCGTCGCCGGGACTAGCGGGAGGGCATCCCAAGAGACCCAGTACTTC	CARSVAGTSGRASQETQYF
TRBV19	.	TRBJ1-5	.	TGTGCCAGTAGTATAGTGGGGGGGACGGATAGCAATCAGCCCCAGCATTTT	CASSIVGGTDSNQPQHF
TRBV7-2	.	TRBJ2-5	TRBD2	TGTGCCAGCAGCTTAGGGACTAGCGGGGGCCAAGAGACCCAGTACTTC	CASSLGTSGGQETQYF
TRBV4-2	.	TRBJ2-5	TRBD2	TGTGCCAGCAGCCAAGGTAGCGGGATCCCTTGGGAGACCCAGTACTTC	CASSQGSGIPWETQYF
TRBV11-2	.	TRBJ2-7	.	TGTGCCAGCAGCCTCTGGCCAGGGACAACCTACGAGCAGTACTTC	CASSLWPGTTYEQYF
TRBV5-1	.	TRBJ1-5	.	TGCGCCAGCAGCGTGTTGGGGGGAGCGGATCAGCCCCAGCATTTT	CASSVLGGADQPQHF
TRBV11-2	.	TRBJ2-1	.	TGTGCCAGCAGCTCCGCCGGGGACTCTTATTCCTCCTACAATGAGCAGTTCTTC	CASSSAGDSYSSYNEQFF
TRBV14	.	TRBJ2-1	TRBD2	TGTGCCAGCAGCCGACGGATGACTAGCGGGCCGGGGGATGAGCAGTTCTTC	CASSRRMTSGPGDEQFF
TRBV5-1	.	TRBJ2-7	.	TGCGCCAGCAGCTTGGTTGGCAACTCCTACGAGCAGTACTTC	CASSLVGNSYEQYF
TRBV27	.	TRBJ1-2	TRBD1	TGTGCCAGCAGTTTATCGTCTTATCCCGGGACAGGGTTGGGCGGCTACACCTTC	CASSLSSYPGTGLGGYTF
TRBV5-1	.	TRBJ2-7	TRBD2	TGCGCCAGCAGCTCGGGACTAGGGGGCTACGAGCAGTACTTC	CASSSGLGGYEQYF
TRBV6-6	.	TRBJ2-2	TRBD1	TGTGCCAGCAGTTACCCGGACAGGGGACCGACCGGGGAGCTGTTTTTT	CASSYPDRGPTGELFF
TRBV27	.	TRBJ1-3	TRBD1	TGTGCCAGCAGTTTTCGAGGGGGCGCTGGAAACACCATATATTTT	CASSFRGGAGNTIYF
TRBV28	.	TRBJ1-2	TRBD1	TGTGCCAGCCTGGACAGGGGAAAAATGTATTATGGCTACACCTTC	CASLDRGKMYYGYTF
TRBV6-5	.	TRBJ2-7	.	TGTGCCAGCTGGGGCTTGGGCGAGCAGTACTTC	CASWGLGEQYF
TRBV5-6	.	TRBJ1-1	TRBD1	TGTGCCAGCAGCTTGCAGGGGGCGAGGGGGATGGGAACTGAAGCTTTCTTT	CASSLQGARGMGTEAFF
TRBV27	.	TRBJ2-1	TRBD2	TGTGCCAGCAGTAAAAGGGGGACTAGCGGGACCGATGAGCAGTTCTTC	CASSKRGTSGTDEQFF
TRBV5-6	.	TRBJ1-4	.	TGTGCCAGCAGCTTGGAATTAGGTGCAACTAATGAAAAACTGTTTTTT	CASSLELGATNEKLFF